The 12 T cell receptor beta chains presented below share a single source sample, sequenced in a study of OX40 agonist ivuxolimab in advanced cancers. Measured with immunoSEQ multiplex PCR; TCRdb has only the in-frame clones, and not every one. The sample consists of about 72,000 clones, over 70% of them appearing once. Sequences were derived from CD4+ or CD8+ T cells sorted from blood, sampled in a trial of the OX40 agonist ivuxolimab. All receptors come from an adult with an advanced solid tumor such as melanoma, head and neck, liver or kidney cancer.

V and J are TRBV7-2 and TRBJ2-1; D unresolved. The ends were cut back, 0 bases at V and 4 bases at J, with 7 bases in the middle. Germline loops: CDR1 SGHTA, CDR2 FQGNSA. CDR3 length: 14 residues. The CDR3 DNA sequence: TGTGCCAGCAGCTTAGCGGGTGATTACAATGAGCAGTTCTTC. It specifies CASSLAGDYNEQFF.

The chain employs TRBV6-6 and TRBJ1-2; maybe TRBD1 (6 bases). This CDR3 comprises 15 residues. Germline CDR1 is MNHNY and CDR2 is SVGAGI (reference sequence). Trimming left V 2 bases short and J 5 bases short, with 15 bases between. This CDR3 is CASSYDTGREYGYTF. The DNA of the CDR3 is TGTGCCAGCAGTTACGATACAGGGAGAGAGTATGGCTACACCTTC.

The J gene is TRBJ1-1, the V gene TRBV28; tentatively, D is TRBD1 (6 bases). This CDR3 region has 13 residues. Germline V gene sequence: CDR1 MDHEN, CDR2 SYDVKM. The germline V and J ends were trimmed by 8 bases and 4 bases, with 14 bases remaining between them. The CDR3 nucleotides are TGTGCCAGCGGGCAGGGGTTAGGCACTGAAGCTTTCTTT. This encodes CASGQGLGTEAFF.

The chain carries TRBV7-3 and TRBJ1-1, with 7 bases that match TRBD1. V shed 6 bases, J shed 1 base, and the junction held 5 bases outside the gene matches. The CDR3 totals 14 residues. The germline gives CDR1 SGHTA, CDR2 FQGTGA. The CDR3 sequence is CASRKTGPNTEAFF. Here the CDR3 DNA reads TGTGCCAGCAGGAAGACAGGGCCGAACACTGAAGCTTTCTTT.

The chain uses TRBV9 and TRBJ1-1, with 7 bases that match TRBD1. This CDR3 region has 18 residues. Losses at the gene ends were 1 base for V and 0 bases for J; bases not matched to a gene: 12. Germline assignment: CDR1 SGDLS and CDR2 YYNGEE. The CDR3: CASSVNSGPTGMNTEAFF. The CDR3 region has the DNA TGTGCCAGCAGCGTAAACTCGGGTCCGACAGGGATGAACACTGAAGCTTTCTTT.

The J gene is TRBJ2-3, the V gene TRBV18; 11 positions match TRBD2. Per germline, CDR1 KGHSH and CDR2 LQKENI. CDR3 length: 19 residues. V lost 3 bases to trimming and J lost 5 bases; unmatched junction nucleotides: 16. The CDR3 reads CASSPYSGRALGRRDTQYF. The CDR3 DNA is TGTGCCAGCTCACCCTATAGCGGGAGGGCCCTCGGTCGACGAGATACGCAGTATTTT.

The chain carries TRBV25-1 and TRBJ1-3; 7 nucleotides agree with TRBD1. V was clipped by 3 bases and J by 0 bases; unmatched bases: 8. Germline values: CDR1 MGHDK, CDR2 SYGVNS. The CDR3 loop spans 17 amino acids. The CDR3 spells CASSEVPGGHSGNTIYF. The DNA of the CDR3 is TGTGCCAGCAGTGAGGTCCCAGGGGGGCACTCTGGAAACACCATATATTTT.

The chain joins TRBV7-9 to TRBJ2-5, with 7 bases identical to TRBD2. CDR1 and CDR2 (germline): SEHNR, FQNEAQ (reference sequence). The trim removed 7 bases at V and 4 bases at J, leaving 6 bases unmatched. CDR3 size: 13 residues. CDR3 in DNA: TGTGCCAGCATCCGGGGAGGGGTAGAGACCCAGTACTTC. This translates into CASIRGGVETQYF.

This sequence joins TRBV7-9 and TRBJ1-4; 8 bases are shared with TRBD1. The germline gives CDR1 SEHNR, CDR2 FQNEAQ (reference sequence). With 6 bases clipped from V and 8 bases from J, the junction kept 8 bases outside the gene matches. This CDR3 contains 14 residues. The CDR3: CASSYGQGEEKLFF. In DNA, the CDR3 is TGTGCCAGCAGTTACGGACAGGGTGAGGAAAAACTGTTTTTT.

This clone was seen once. This chain uses TRBV6-5 with TRBJ1-4; 7 nucleotides line up with TRBD1. Looked up from germline, CDR1 is MNHEY and CDR2 is SVGAGI. CDR3 length equals 14 residues. V shed 6 bases, J shed 0 bases, and the junction held 1 base outside the gene matches. The chain's CDR3 is CASRGTATNEKLFF. CDR3 DNA sequence: TGTGCCAGCAGAGGGACAGCAACTAATGAAAAACTGTTTTTT.

In DNA, the CDR3 is TGTGCCAGCAGCTTGGATTGGGGAGCTAACTATGGCTACACCTTC. The encoded protein is CASSLDWGANYGYTF. This chain joins TRBV5-8 and TRBJ1-2; D gene uncertain. CDR1 and CDR2 (germline): SGHTS, YDEGEE. V was cut by 0 bases and J by 0 bases, with 9 bases left in between. There are 15 residues in the CDR3.

This clone was counted a single time. The J gene is TRBJ2-7, the V gene TRBV5-6, with D maybe TRBD1 (6 bases). The CDR3 consists of 13 residues. Germline CDR1 is SGHDT and CDR2 is YYEEEE. Trimming stripped 0 bases from V and 3 bases from J, with 7 bases between. Written as DNA, the CDR3 is TGTGCCAGCAGCTTGGGGGGGCTCTACGAGCAGTACTTC. It translates to CASSLGGLYEQYF. The full variable domain, its missing parts supplied by reference TRBV5-6 and TRBJ2-7, is DAGVTQSPTHLIKTRGQQVTLRCSPKSGHDTVSWYQQALGQGPQFIFQYYEEEERQRGNFPDRFSGHQFPNYSSELNVNALLLGDSALYLCASSLGGLYEQYFGPGTRLTVT.